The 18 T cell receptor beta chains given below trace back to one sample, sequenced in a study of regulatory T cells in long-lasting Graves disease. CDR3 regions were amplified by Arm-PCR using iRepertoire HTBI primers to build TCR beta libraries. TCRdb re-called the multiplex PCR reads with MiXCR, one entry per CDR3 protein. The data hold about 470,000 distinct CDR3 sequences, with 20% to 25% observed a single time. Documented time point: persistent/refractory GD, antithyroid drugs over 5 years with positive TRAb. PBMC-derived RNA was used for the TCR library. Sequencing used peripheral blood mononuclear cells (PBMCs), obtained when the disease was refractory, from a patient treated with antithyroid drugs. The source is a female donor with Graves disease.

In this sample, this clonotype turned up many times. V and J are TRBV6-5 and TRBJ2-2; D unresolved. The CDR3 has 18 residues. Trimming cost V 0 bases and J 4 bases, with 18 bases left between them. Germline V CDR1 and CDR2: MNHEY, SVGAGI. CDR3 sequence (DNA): TGTGCCAGCAGTTACTCGCCGGGTGGCGGTATTAGCACCGGGGAGCTGTTTTTT. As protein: CASSYSPGGGISTGELFF.

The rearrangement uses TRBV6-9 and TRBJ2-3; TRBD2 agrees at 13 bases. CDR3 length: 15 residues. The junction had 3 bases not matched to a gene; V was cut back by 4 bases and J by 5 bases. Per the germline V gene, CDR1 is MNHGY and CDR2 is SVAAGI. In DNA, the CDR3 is TGTGCCAGCAGTTGGACTAGCGGGAGTCAAGATACGCAGTATTTT. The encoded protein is CASSWTSGSQDTQYF.

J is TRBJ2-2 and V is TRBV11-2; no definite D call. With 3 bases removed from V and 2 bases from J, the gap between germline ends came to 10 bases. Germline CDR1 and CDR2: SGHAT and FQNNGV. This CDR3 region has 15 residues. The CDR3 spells CASSFFDFNTGELFF. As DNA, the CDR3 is TGTGCCAGCAGCTTTTTCGATTTCAACACCGGGGAGCTGTTTTTT.

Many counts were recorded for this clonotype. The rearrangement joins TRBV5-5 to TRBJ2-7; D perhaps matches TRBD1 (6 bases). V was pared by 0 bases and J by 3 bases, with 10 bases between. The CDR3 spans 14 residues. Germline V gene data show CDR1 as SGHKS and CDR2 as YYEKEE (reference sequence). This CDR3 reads CASSLAAGVYEQYF. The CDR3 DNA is TGTGCCAGCAGCTTGGCCGCAGGGGTCTACGAGCAGTACTTC.

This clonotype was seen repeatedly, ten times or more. The CDR3: CASSLGGNEKLFF. The DNA of the CDR3 is TGTGCCAGCAGCTTAGGGGGGAATGAAAAACTGTTTTTT. V and J are TRBV28 and TRBJ1-4; D might be TRBD1 (6 bases). Trimming removed 6 bases at V and 5 bases at J, with 10 bases between. The CDR3 contains 13 residues. Germline V gives CDR1 MDHEN, CDR2 SYDVKM.

The CDR3 protein is CASSYRAEQYF. The CDR3 DNA sequence: TGTGCCAGCTCGTACAGGGCCGAGCAGTACTTC. The J gene is TRBJ2-7, the V gene TRBV19; tentative D call: TRBD1 (6 bases). CDR1 is LNHDA, CDR2 SQIVND, per germline (reference sequence). V was pared by 9 bases and J by 6 bases, with 12 bases between. This CDR3 spans 11 amino acids. Looking up the rest from reference TRBV19 and TRBJ2-7 gives the full variable domain: DGGITQSPKYLFRKEGQNVTLSCEQNLNHDAMYWYRQDPGQGLRLIYYSQIVNDFQKGDIAEGYSVSREKKESFPLTVTSAQKNPTAFYLCASSYRAEQYFGPGTRLTVT.

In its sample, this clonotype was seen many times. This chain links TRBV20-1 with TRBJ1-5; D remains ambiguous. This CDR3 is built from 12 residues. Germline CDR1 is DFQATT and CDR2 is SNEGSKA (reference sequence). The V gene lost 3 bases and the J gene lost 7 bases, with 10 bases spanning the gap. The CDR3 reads CSARTDSQPQHF. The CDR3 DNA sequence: TGCAGTGCTAGGACGGATAGCCAGCCCCAGCATTTT.

The CDR3 spells CASIPTSGLSQDPFRANVLTF. The CDR3 DNA sequence: TGTGCCAGCATTCCCACCTCAGGTCTTTCCCAGGATCCCTTTCGGGCCAACGTCCTGACTTTC. The chain carries TRBV6-2 or TRBV6-3 and TRBJ2-6; D ambiguous. Germline values: CDR1 MNHEY, CDR2 SVGEGT. V lost 7 bases and J lost 5, with 33 bases in between. The CDR3 runs 21 residues.

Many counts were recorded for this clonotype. CDR3 amino acids: CASSRTGMGTEAFF. The CDR3 region has the DNA TGTGCCAGCAGTCGGACAGGGATGGGCACTGAAGCTTTCTTT. The chain joins TRBV11-2 to TRBJ1-1; the match to TRBD1 covers 8 bases. CDR3 size: 14 residues. Germline V gene lookup returns CDR1 SGHAT and CDR2 FQNNGV. After removal of 6 bases from V and 4 bases from J, the junction contained 7 bases not matched to a gene.

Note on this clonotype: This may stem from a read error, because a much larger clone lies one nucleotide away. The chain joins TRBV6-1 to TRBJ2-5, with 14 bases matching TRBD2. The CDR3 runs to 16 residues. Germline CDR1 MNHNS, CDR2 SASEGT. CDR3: CASSRTSGGSQGTQYF. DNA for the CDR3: TGTGCCAGCAGTAGGACTAGCGGGGGGTCACAAGGGACCCAGTACTTC.

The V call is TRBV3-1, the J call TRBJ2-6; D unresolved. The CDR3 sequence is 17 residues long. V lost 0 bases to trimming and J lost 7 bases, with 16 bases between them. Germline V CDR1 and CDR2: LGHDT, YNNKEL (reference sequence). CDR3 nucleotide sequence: TGTGCCAGCAGCCAAGATAAGTCGTGGTCGCGAGCCAACGTCCTGACTTTC. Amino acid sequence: CASSQDKSWSRANVLTF. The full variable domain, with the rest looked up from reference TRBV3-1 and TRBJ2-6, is DTAVSQTPKYLVTQMGNDKSIKCEQNLGHDTMYWYKQDSKKFLKIMFSYNNKELIINETVPNRFSPKSPDKAHLNLHINSLELGDSAVYFCASSQDKSWSRANVLTFGAGSRLTVL.

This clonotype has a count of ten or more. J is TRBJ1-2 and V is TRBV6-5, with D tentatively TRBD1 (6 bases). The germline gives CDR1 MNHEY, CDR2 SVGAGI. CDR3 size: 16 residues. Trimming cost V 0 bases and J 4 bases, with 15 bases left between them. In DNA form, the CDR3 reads TGTGCCAGCAGTTACTCGGCAGGGGTGGAAAGCTATGGCTACACCTTC. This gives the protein CASSYSAGVESYGYTF.

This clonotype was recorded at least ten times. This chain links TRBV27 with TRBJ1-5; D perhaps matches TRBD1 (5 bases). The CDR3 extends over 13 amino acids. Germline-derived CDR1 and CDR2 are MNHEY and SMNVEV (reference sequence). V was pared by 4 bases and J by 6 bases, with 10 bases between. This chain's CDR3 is CASSYQGVQPQHF. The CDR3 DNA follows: TGTGCCAGCAGTTATCAGGGTGTTCAGCCCCAGCATTTT.

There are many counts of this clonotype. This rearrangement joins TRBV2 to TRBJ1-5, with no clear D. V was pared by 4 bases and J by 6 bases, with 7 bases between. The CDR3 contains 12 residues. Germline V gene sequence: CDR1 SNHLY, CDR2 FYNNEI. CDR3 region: CASSGEAQPQHF. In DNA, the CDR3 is TGTGCCAGCAGTGGCGAGGCTCAGCCCCAGCATTTT.

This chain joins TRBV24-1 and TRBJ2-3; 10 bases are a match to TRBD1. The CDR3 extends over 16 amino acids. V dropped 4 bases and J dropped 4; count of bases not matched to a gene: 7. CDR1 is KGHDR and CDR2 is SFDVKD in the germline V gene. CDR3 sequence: CATSDGTGEGADTQYF. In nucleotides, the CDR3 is TGTGCCACCAGTGACGGGACAGGGGAAGGCGCAGATACGCAGTATTTT.

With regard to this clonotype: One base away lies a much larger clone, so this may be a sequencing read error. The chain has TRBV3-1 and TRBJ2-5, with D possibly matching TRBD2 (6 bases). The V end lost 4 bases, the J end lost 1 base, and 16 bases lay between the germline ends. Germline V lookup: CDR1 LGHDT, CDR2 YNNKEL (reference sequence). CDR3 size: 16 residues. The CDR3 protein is CASSRLGGGPQETQYF. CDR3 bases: TGTGCCAGCAGCCGTTTGGGAGGCGGACCCCAAGAGACCCAGTACTTC.

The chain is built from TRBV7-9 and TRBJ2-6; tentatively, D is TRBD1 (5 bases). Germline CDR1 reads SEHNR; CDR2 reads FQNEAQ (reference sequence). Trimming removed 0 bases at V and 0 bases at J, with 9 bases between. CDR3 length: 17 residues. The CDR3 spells CASSLARVSSGANVLTF. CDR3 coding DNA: TGTGCCAGCAGCTTAGCCAGGGTGAGCTCTGGGGCCAACGTCCTGACTTTC.

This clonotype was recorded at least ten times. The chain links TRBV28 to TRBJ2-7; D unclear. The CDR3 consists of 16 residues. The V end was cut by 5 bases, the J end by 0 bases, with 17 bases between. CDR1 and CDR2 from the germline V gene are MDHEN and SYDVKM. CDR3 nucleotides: TGTGCCAGCAGTCCCCACGGTGAAGGCAGCTCCTACGAGCAGTACTTC. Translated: CASSPHGEGSSYEQYF.